This T cell receptor (beta chain) originates from a study of T cell clones after liver transplantation. Background on the study: HCV positivity affected three of eight recipients; the rest lacked autoimmune or viral indications. Until 12-24 months post-transplant, subjects got standard immunosuppression and no induction. Overall study findings and caveats: Low donor cell numbers restricted donor-reactive repertoire measurement in a couple of subjects.

This clone was seen just once. Its antigen is still unknown. Data came from immunoSEQ multiplex PCR; TCRdb stores just in-frame clones and leaves some out. The table lists 55,000 to 75,000 clones, roughly 70% of them singletons. Per germline, CDR1 MNHNY and CDR2 SVGAGI (reference sequence). With 7 bases removed from V and 9 bases from J, the gap between germline ends came to 18 bases. The CDR3 spans 13 residues. The rearrangement uses TRBV6-6 and TRBJ2-5; no clear D. The sample here was CD4+ T cells from blood, taken at the approximately 16-month timepoint. The receptor comes from a human patient who received a liver transplant. Some T cells may be supplied by the graft donor. In DNA, the CDR3 is TGTGCCAGCACCTCAGGCACAGCCCGGGCCCAGTACTTC. Protein: CASTSGTARAQYF.